Shown below are 15 T cell receptor beta chains from a single sample sequenced in a study of cytomegalovirus exposure and HLA in healthy donors. It was with 60 Vbeta and 13 Jbeta primers that the PCR ran. Generated by immunoSEQ multiplex PCR, the TCRdb table keeps only in-frame clones and is missing some. The data contain under 200,000 clones, nearly 80% of them singletons. What was sequenced was PBMCs. These receptors were collected from a man aged 45-65 years in good health and CMV-seropositive.

This clone was counted only a few times. A far larger clone is one nucleotide away, so this likely arose from a read error. This specimen includes other DNA sequences encoding the same CDR3. This chain connects TRBV5-1 to TRBJ1-5; the match to TRBD1 covers 11 bases. The CDR3 is 16 residues long. Unmatched junction bases numbered 6, after V lost 1 base and J lost 6 bases. CDR1 SGHRS and CDR2 YFSETQ come from the germline V gene. The CDR3 reads CASSLRGQGVRQPQHF. CDR3 bases: TGCGCCAGCAGCTTGCGGGGACAGGGGGTTCGTCAGCCCCAGCATTTT.

The chain couples TRBV4-1 to TRBJ1-6; 7 bases agree with TRBD1. CDR3 length equals 14 residues. V lost 4 bases, J lost 6 bases, and 3 bases stayed unmatched. Germline lookup yields CDR1 MGHRA and CDR2 YSYEKL. The CDR3 protein is CASSRDRANSPLHF. CDR3 DNA sequence: TGCGCCAGCAGCCGGGACAGAGCTAATTCACCCCTCCACTTT.

This chain joins TRBV10-3 and TRBJ2-4; 8 positions match TRBD1. Germline V gene sequence: CDR1 ENHRY, CDR2 SYGVKD. The CDR3 totals 16 residues. V was pared by 2 bases and J by 7 bases, with 10 bases of the junction left unmatched. The CDR3 DNA reads TGTGCCATCAGTGAGACCCAACAGGGGGTCAAGAACATTCAGTACTTC. This sequence encodes CAISETQQGVKNIQYF.

This clone was detected a few times. This CDR3 reads CASSIGDSGNTEAFF. The CDR3 DNA follows: TGTGCCAGTAGTATAGGGGACAGCGGGAACACTGAAGCTTTCTTT. The chain joins TRBV19 to TRBJ1-1; 7 nucleotides agree with TRBD1. The CDR3 spans 15 residues. Germline V gives CDR1 LNHDA, CDR2 SQIVND (reference sequence). With 1 base clipped from V and 1 base from J, the junction kept 3 bases outside the gene matches.

In its sample, this clone was seen once. The chain carries TRBV5-1 and TRBJ1-2; D perhaps matches TRBD1 (5 bases). CDR3 length: 17 amino acids. Germline lookup yields CDR1 SGHRS and CDR2 YFSETQ. Trimming took 0 bases from V and 8 from J, leaving 23 bases between them. The CDR3 bases are TGCGCCAGCAGCTTGGTGGGGCAGACCCTAGGAATGTGGGGCTACACCTTC. Protein sequence: CASSLVGQTLGMWGYTF.

This rearrangement joins TRBV11-3 to TRBJ2-3; 7 bases are shared with TRBD1. Trimming cost V 5 bases and J 4 bases; bases outside gene matches: 3. The germline V gene has CDR1 SGHNT and CDR2 YENEEA. The CDR3 contains 13 residues. In nucleotides, the CDR3 is TGTGCCAGCAGCGTGACAGGGTCAGATACGCAGTATTTT. As protein: CASSVTGSDTQYF. Combining the CDR3 with reference TRBV11-3 and TRBJ2-3 gives the whole variable domain EAGVVQSPRYKIIEKKQPVAFWCNPISGHNTLYWYLQNLGQGPELLIRYENEEAVDDSQLPKDRFSAERLKGVDSTLKIQPAELGDSAVYLCASSVTGSDTQYFGPGTRLTVL.

This chain links TRBV10-3 with TRBJ2-7; tentative D call: TRBD1 (5 bases). The CDR3 is made up of 13 amino acids. V was shortened by 7 bases and J by 2 bases, with 12 bases between the two germline ends. Germline CDR1 reads ENHRY; CDR2 reads SYGVKD. CDR3 loop: CAINKGPTYEQYF. In nucleotides, the CDR3 is TGTGCCATCAATAAGGGGCCGACCTACGAGCAGTACTTC.

The chain couples TRBV2 to TRBJ1-5, with a tentative D call TRBD1 (6 bases). Looked up from germline, CDR1 is SNHLY and CDR2 is FYNNEI. This CDR3 contains 13 residues. V was pared by 4 bases and J by 5 bases, with 9 bases between. This CDR3 reads CASSGQVYQPQHF. CDR3 bases: TGTGCCAGCAGTGGACAGGTCTATCAGCCCCAGCATTTT.

The sample holds one count of this clone. The V and J genes are TRBV6-5 and TRBJ1-5, with D possibly being TRBD1 (6 bases). Germline V gene lookup returns CDR1 MNHEY and CDR2 SVGAGI. Trimming pared 6 bases from V and 1 base from J, leaving 13 bases between. This CDR3 has 15 amino acids. CDR3 sequence reads: CASRIRGGSNQPQHF. CDR3 DNA sequence: TGTGCCAGCAGGATCAGGGGTGGGAGCAATCAGCCCCAGCATTTT.

The chain combines TRBV6-5 with TRBJ1-3; TRBD1 matches 10 bases. CDR1 MNHEY and CDR2 SVGAGI come from the germline V gene. The length of the CDR3 is 15 residues. Germline trimming cut 6 bases from V and 4 bases from J; bases unmatched to any gene: 6. CDR3 DNA: TGTGCCAGCAGCTGGGACAGGGGAGAAGGAAACACCATATATTTT. This encodes CASSWDRGEGNTIYF.

The chain links TRBV6-1 to TRBJ2-2; D is undetermined. From germline, CDR1 is MNHNS and CDR2 SASEGT. This CDR3 has 14 residues. Deletions cut 3 bases from V and 1 base from J, with 6 bases between. CDR3 protein: CASSEGRNTGELFF. The CDR3 DNA sequence: TGTGCCAGCAGTGAGGGCAGGAACACCGGGGAGCTGTTTTTT.

The genes are TRBV4-1 and TRBJ1-6; TRBD1 might be the D (6 bases). CDR1 MGHRA and CDR2 YSYEKL come from the germline V gene. V lost 0 bases and J 7 bases, leaving 10 bases between the germline ends. This CDR3 is built from 15 residues. The CDR3 spells CASSQDQGRNSPLHF. The CDR3, as DNA: TGCGCCAGCAGCCAAGATCAGGGGCGGAATTCACCCCTCCACTTT.

The chain employs TRBV4-1 and TRBJ2-2; 7 bases agree with TRBD2. This CDR3 is 19 amino acids long. The germline V gene encodes CDR1 MGHRA and CDR2 YSYEKL. J was trimmed by 6 bases and V by 0 bases; bases with no gene match: 16. The CDR3 sequence: CASSQEGGGLGGGPGELFF. The CDR3 DNA reads TGCGCCAGCAGCCAAGAGGGGGGAGGACTCGGCGGGGGTCCCGGGGAGCTGTTTTTT.

The chain links TRBV5-1 to TRBJ2-7; 9 positions match TRBD2. CDR1 SGHRS and CDR2 YFSETQ come from the germline V gene. The junction had 1 base not matched to a gene; V was cut back by 0 bases and J by 0 bases. The CDR3 is 15 residues long. CDR3 nucleotides: TGCGCCAGCAGCTTGGAAGCGGGGGGCTCCTACGAGCAGTACTTC. As protein: CASSLEAGGSYEQYF.

V gene TRBV4-1 combines with J gene TRBJ1-2; D gene uncertain. The CDR3 has 14 residues. Trimming pared 3 bases from V and 8 bases from J, leaving 16 bases between. The germline CDR1 and CDR2 sequences are MGHRA and YSYEKL. The CDR3 nucleotides are TGCGCCAGCAGCCATGCGGCCCGGGAGGTCGGCTACACCTTC. It is translated as CASSHAAREVGYTF.